Listed here are 22 T cell receptor beta chains from one sample, sequenced in a study of T cells in Graves' hyperthyroidism and ophthalmopathy. RNA transcripts served as the template for amplifying TCR beta CDR3 regions. Primed by the HTBI set, a first-round RT-PCR was run on the TCR CDR3. TCRdb re-called the multiplex PCR reads with MiXCR, one entry per CDR3 protein. The sample contains around 290,000 distinct CDR3 sequences, over 15% of which appear only once. Sample: blood. These receptors originate from a woman aged 55-75 years with Graves' ophthalmopathy.

There are many counts of this clonotype. This chain links TRBV6-1 with TRBJ1-2; 7 bases are shared with TRBD1. Per germline, CDR1 MNHNS and CDR2 SASEGT. J gave up 2 bases and V 4 bases, and 7 bases lay outside the gene matches. The CDR3 consists of 15 residues. The CDR3 loop is CASSVDRLPNYGYTF. As DNA, the CDR3 is TGTGCCAGCAGTGTGGACAGGCTCCCGAACTATGGCTACACCTTC.

This clonotype was detected a few times. The gene calls are TRBV18 and TRBJ2-7; 9 bases map to TRBD2. Per the germline V gene, CDR1 is KGHSH and CDR2 is LQKENI. Losses at the gene ends were 6 bases for V and 7 bases for J; bases not matched to a gene: 10. The CDR3 is 14 amino acids. DNA of the CDR3: TGTGCCAGCTCTTGGGGGACTAGCCCTAGTGAGCAGTACTTC. Protein sequence: CASSWGTSPSEQYF.

As DNA, the CDR3 is TGTGCCTGTCTAGCTCGGAGGGGTGGAAACACCATATATTTT. Its protein product is CACLARRGGNTIYF. J is TRBJ1-3 and V is TRBV30; D perhaps matches TRBD1 (5 bases). Between the trimmed V and J ends, which lost 6 bases and 3 bases, there was a span of 15 bases. The CDR3 has 14 residues. Germline lookup yields CDR1 GTSNPN and CDR2 SVGIG (reference sequence).

This clonotype was recorded many times. The chain carries TRBV7-6 and TRBJ2-2, with D perhaps assigned TRBD1 or TRBD2 (6 bases each). Trimming removed 4 bases at V and 7 bases at J, with 25 bases between. CDR3 length: 18 amino acids. CDR1 is SGHVS and CDR2 is FNYEAQ in the germline V gene. The CDR3 region is CASSYTTPEGGPIGELFF. The CDR3 DNA follows: TGTGCCAGCAGCTACACCACCCCGGAAGGGGGGCCTATCGGGGAGCTGTTTTTT.

Ten or more counts support this clonotype. The V gene is TRBV5-1, the J gene TRBJ2-7; tentatively, D is TRBD1 or TRBD2 (6 bases each). Trimming removed 4 bases at V and 4 bases at J, with 15 bases between. The CDR3 has 14 residues. Per the germline V gene, CDR1 is SGHRS and CDR2 is YFSETQ. The CDR3 region is CASSALAGVYEQYF. In DNA, the CDR3 is TGCGCCAGCAGCGCACTAGCAGGGGTATACGAGCAGTACTTC.

The gene calls are TRBV11-2 and TRBJ2-7; D perhaps matches TRBD2 (5 bases). The V gene's germline CDR1 is SGHAT and CDR2 FQNNGV. The V and J ends lost 3 bases and 0 bases respectively, with 12 bases between them. The CDR3 has 15 residues. CDR3 region: CASSLWERSSYEQYF. The CDR3 DNA follows: TGTGCCAGCAGCTTGTGGGAGAGGAGCTCCTACGAGCAGTACTTC. Full variable domain (rest looked up from reference TRBV11-2 and TRBJ2-7): EAGVAQSPRYKIIEKRQSVAFWCNPISGHATLYWYQQILGQGPKLLIQFQNNGVVDDSQLPKDRFSAERLKGVDSTLKIQPAKLEDSAVYLCASSLWERSSYEQYFGPGTRLTVT.

The chain links TRBV12-5 to TRBJ2-1; 8 nucleotides align to TRBD1. Losses at the gene ends were 0 bases for V and 2 bases for J; bases not matched to a gene: 6. Germline V CDR1 and CDR2: LGHNT, FRNRAP. The CDR3 is 17 amino acids. The CDR3 loop reads CASGLVIGQGTYNEQFF. CDR3 nucleotide sequence: TGTGCTAGTGGTTTGGTAATAGGACAGGGTACCTACAATGAGCAGTTCTTC.

The sample holds many counts of this clonotype. The chain couples TRBV6-1 to TRBJ1-1; 7 nucleotides align to TRBD1. The V gene's germline CDR1 is MNHNS and CDR2 SASEGT. V dropped 6 bases and J dropped 0; count of bases not matched to a gene: 13. The CDR3 covers 17 residues. CDR3 loop: CASSKIPTGAMNTEAFF. In DNA, the CDR3 is TGTGCCAGCAGCAAAATCCCTACAGGGGCCATGAACACTGAAGCTTTCTTT.

At least ten counts were recorded for this clonotype. The chain is built from TRBV12-3 or TRBV12-4 and TRBJ1-2, with D maybe TRBD1 (5 bases). The CDR3 has 15 residues. Trimming took 10 bases from V and 4 from J, leaving 22 bases between them. CDR3 sequence (DNA): TGTGCCACCGACGCGGGGGGGGTACGCTCCTATGGCTACACCTTC. It codes for CATDAGGVRSYGYTF.

This clonotype was observed at least ten times. CDR3: CASSLVRGGNTGTDTQYF. Written as DNA, the CDR3 is TGCGCCAGCAGCCTGGTGCGGGGGGGGAATACGGGCACAGATACGCAGTATTTT. The chain employs TRBV5-1 and TRBJ2-3; TRBD2 aligns across 9 bases. Germline V gives CDR1 SGHRS, CDR2 YFSETQ. The CDR3 has 18 amino acids. J gave up 1 base and V 4 bases, and 13 bases lay outside the gene matches. The whole variable domain, filled in from reference TRBV5-1 and TRBJ2-3, reads KAGVTQTPRYLIKTRGQQVTLSCSPISGHRSVSWYQQTPGQGLQFLFEYFSETQRNKGNFPGRFSGRQFSNSRSEMNVSTLELGDSALYLCASSLVRGGNTGTDTQYFGPGTRLTVL.

This chain connects TRBV6-2 or TRBV6-3 to TRBJ2-1; D is tentatively TRBD1 or TRBD2 (6 bases each). Deletions cut 0 bases from V and 3 bases from J, with 15 bases between. Germline values: CDR1 MNHEY, CDR2 SVGEGT. The CDR3 has 17 amino acids. CDR3 sequence reads: CASSYSPVGGVYNEQFF. The CDR3 bases are TGTGCCAGCAGTTACTCCCCGGTGGGGGGCGTCTACAATGAGCAGTTCTTC.

This clonotype was detected many times. In DNA form, the CDR3 reads TGTGCCAGCAGCTTGGCCCCCACACCCGATCAGCCCCAGCATTTT. Translation gives CASSLAPTPDQPQHF. The chain carries TRBV5-5 and TRBJ1-5; no firm D call. The ends were cut back, 0 bases at V and 5 bases at J, with 12 bases in the middle. The germline CDR1 and CDR2 sequences are SGHKS and YYEKEE (reference sequence). The CDR3 length is 15 residues.

This clonotype was detected only once. The chain recombines TRBV6-2 or TRBV6-3 with TRBJ2-2; no clear D gene. Germline-derived CDR1 and CDR2 are MNHEY and SVGEGT. Trimming left V 8 bases short and J 1 base short, with 8 bases between. This CDR3 region has 13 residues. CDR3 protein: CASGPQNTGELFF. CDR3 bases: TGTGCCAGCGGTCCACAGAACACCGGGGAGCTGTTTTTT.

This clonotype was counted ten times or more. This CDR3 is CSARSSLAGVPYEQYF. The DNA of the CDR3 is TGCAGTGCTAGATCCTCTCTAGCGGGGGTCCCCTACGAGCAGTACTTC. The chain links TRBV20-1 to TRBJ2-7, with 10 nucleotides matching TRBD2. Per germline, CDR1 DFQATT and CDR2 SNEGSKA (reference sequence). The CDR3 is 16 residues long. V was clipped by 2 bases and J by 2 bases; unmatched bases: 9.

This clonotype was counted at least ten times. V and J are TRBV12-3 or TRBV12-4 and TRBJ2-2, with no clear D. The CDR3 is 12 residues long. V shed 2 bases and J shed 6 bases, with 4 bases lying between them. In DNA form, the CDR3 reads TGTGCCAGCAGTTTATTGGCCGGGGAGCTGTTTTTT. Residues: CASSLLAGELFF.

This clonotype appeared many times. The chain recombines TRBV6-1 with TRBJ2-7; D is uncertain. This CDR3 is 13 amino acids long. The germline V and J ends were trimmed by 7 bases and 5 bases, with 15 bases remaining between them. The germline gives CDR1 MNHNS, CDR2 SASEGT. CDR3 amino acids: CASTSAAQDEQYF. DNA for the CDR3: TGTGCCAGCACGTCGGCGGCCCAGGACGAGCAGTACTTC.

V gene TRBV7-9 combines with J gene TRBJ1-3; no reliable D call. V was cut by 5 bases and J by 1 base, with 15 bases left in between. This CDR3 comprises 16 residues. Germline lookup yields CDR1 SEHNR and CDR2 FQNEAQ (reference sequence). CDR3 sequence: CASSPHLSRSGNTIYF. In nucleotides, the CDR3 is TGTGCCAGCAGCCCACATCTGAGTAGGTCTGGAAACACCATATATTTT.

The sample holds many counts of this clonotype. The V call is TRBV15, the J call TRBJ1-1; D might be TRBD1 (6 bases). The V gene's germline CDR1 is LNHNV and CDR2 YYDKDF (reference sequence). The V end was cut by 1 base, the J end by 9 bases, with 9 bases between. The CDR3 is made up of 12 amino acids. Written as DNA, the CDR3 is TGTGCCACCAGCAGAGTGACAGGTCAAGCTTTCTTT. Amino acids: CATSRVTGQAFF.

This clonotype has only a few counts. This may arise from a read error, as a much more abundant clone is one base away. V usage is TRBV7-2 and J usage is TRBJ1-2; possible D gene TRBD1, 5 bases. With 5 bases removed from V and 13 bases from J, the gap between germline ends came to 20 bases. Germline CDR1 SGHTA, CDR2 FQGNSA. The CDR3 runs 13 residues. This CDR3 is CASSIGALGGFTF. DNA for the CDR3: TGTGCCAGCAGCATCGGCGCGCTCGGGGGGTTCACCTTC.

This clonotype was seen a few times. V usage is TRBV5-6 and J usage is TRBJ2-7, with D tentatively TRBD1 (5 bases). The V end lost 4 bases, the J end lost 3 bases, and 14 bases lay between the germline ends. This CDR3 region has 14 residues. Germline V CDR1 and CDR2: SGHDT, YYEEEE. The CDR3 coding sequence is TGTGCCAGCAGCCTGGGGCAGCTTCTCTACGAGCAGTACTTC. This sequence encodes CASSLGQLLYEQYF.

This chain joins TRBV6-1 and TRBJ1-5; D not certain. V lost 5 bases and J 8 bases, leaving 10 bases between the germline ends. The CDR3 runs to 12 residues. The germline V gene encodes CDR1 MNHNS and CDR2 SASEGT. CDR3 DNA sequence: TGTGCCAGCAGTACACGATGGGAGCCCCAGCATTTT. Encoded protein: CASSTRWEPQHF.

The chain combines TRBV11-3 with TRBJ2-2; 8 nucleotides match TRBD1. The CDR3 covers 14 residues. Germline V gives CDR1 SGHNT, CDR2 YENEEA. Germline trimming cut 7 bases from V and 5 bases from J; bases unmatched to any gene: 6. The DNA of the CDR3 is TGTGCCAGCAAAGGACAGGGAATGACCGGGGAGCTGTTTTTT. The encoded protein is CASKGQGMTGELFF.